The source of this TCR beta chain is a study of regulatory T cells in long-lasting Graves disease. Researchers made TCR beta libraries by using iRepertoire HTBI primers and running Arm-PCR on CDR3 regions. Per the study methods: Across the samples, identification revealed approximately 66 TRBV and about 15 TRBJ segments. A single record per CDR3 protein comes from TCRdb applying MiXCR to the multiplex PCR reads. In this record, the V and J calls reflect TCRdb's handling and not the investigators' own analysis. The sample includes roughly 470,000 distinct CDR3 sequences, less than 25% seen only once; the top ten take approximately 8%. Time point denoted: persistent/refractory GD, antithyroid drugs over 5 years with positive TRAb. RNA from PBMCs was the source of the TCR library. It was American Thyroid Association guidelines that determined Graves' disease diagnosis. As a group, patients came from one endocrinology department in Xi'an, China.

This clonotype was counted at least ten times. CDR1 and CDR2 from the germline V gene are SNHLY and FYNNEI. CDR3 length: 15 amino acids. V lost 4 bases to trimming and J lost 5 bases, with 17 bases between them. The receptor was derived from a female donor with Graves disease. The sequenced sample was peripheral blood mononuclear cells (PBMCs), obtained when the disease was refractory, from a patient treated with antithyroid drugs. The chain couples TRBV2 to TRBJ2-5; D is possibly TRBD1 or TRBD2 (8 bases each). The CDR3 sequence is CASSVFSGDRETQYF. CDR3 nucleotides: TGTGCCAGCAGTGTGTTTAGCGGGGACAGGGAGACCCAGTACTTC.